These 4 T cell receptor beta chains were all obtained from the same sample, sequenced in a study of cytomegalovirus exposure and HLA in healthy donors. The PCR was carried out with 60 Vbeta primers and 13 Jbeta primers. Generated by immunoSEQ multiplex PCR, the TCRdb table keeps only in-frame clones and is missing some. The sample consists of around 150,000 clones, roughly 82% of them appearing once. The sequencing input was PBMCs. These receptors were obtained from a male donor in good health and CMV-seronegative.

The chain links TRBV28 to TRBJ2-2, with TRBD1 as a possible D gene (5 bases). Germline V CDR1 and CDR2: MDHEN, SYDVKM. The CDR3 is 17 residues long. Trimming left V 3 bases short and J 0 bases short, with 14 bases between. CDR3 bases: TGTGCCAGCAGTTTGCTCGTTATGGACACGAACACCGGGGAGCTGTTTTTT. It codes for CASSLLVMDTNTGELFF.

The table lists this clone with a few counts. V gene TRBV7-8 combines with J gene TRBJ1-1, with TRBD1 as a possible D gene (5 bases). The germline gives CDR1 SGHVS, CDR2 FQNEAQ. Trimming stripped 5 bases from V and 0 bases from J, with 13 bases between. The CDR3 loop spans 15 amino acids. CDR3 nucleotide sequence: TGTGCCAGCAGCCGATTCGTGACAGTGAACACTGAAGCTTTCTTT. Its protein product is CASSRFVTVNTEAFF. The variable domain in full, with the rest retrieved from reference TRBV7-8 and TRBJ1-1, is GAGVSQSPRYKVAKRGQDVALRCDPISGHVSLFWYQQALGQGPEFLTYFQNEAQLDKSGLPSDRFFAERPEGSVSTLKIQRTQQEDSAVYLCASSRFVTVNTEAFFGQGTRLTVV.

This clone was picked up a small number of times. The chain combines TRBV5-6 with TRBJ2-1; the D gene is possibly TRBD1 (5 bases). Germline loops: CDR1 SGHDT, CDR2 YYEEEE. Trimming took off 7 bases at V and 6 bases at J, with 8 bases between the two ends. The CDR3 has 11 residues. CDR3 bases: TGTGCCAGCTGTCAGGGCAATGAGCAGTTCTTC. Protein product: CASCQGNEQFF.

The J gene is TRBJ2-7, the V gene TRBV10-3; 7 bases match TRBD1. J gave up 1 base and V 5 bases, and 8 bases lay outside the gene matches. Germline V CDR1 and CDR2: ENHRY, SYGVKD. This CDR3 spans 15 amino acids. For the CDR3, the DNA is TGTGCCATCAGTTCGGGACAGCGTCAATCCTACGAGCAGTACTTC. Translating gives CAISSGQRQSYEQYF.